A selection of T cell receptor beta chains follows, all from one sample in a study of OX40 agonist ivuxolimab in advanced cancers. The table came from immunoSEQ multiplex PCR; TCRdb's copy has only in-frame clones and leaves some out. Here the sample spans 52,000 or so clones, 70% to 90% being singletons. The sequencing here drew on CD4+ or CD8+ T cells sorted from blood, taken in a trial of the OX40 agonist ivuxolimab. These receptors all stem from an adult with an advanced solid tumor such as melanoma, head and neck, liver or kidney cancer. Each CDR3 is given with its conserved first and last residue. Fields, in order: D gene, J gene, V gene, CDR3 DNA, CDR3 protein. A D gene is named only where the DNA matches it firmly.

.	TRBJ1-1	TRBV28	TGTGCCAGCAGTCCCGATGGTCGCGCGGGACCTATGATAGCTTTCTTT	CASSPDGRAGPMIAFF
.	TRBJ1-5	TRBV5-8	TGTGCCAGCAGCTTGAGGGACGGACCTCTTAGCAATCAGCCCCAGCATTTT	CASSLRDGPLSNQPQHF
.	TRBJ1-2	TRBV19	TGTGCCAGTAGTGAATGGAGGACCTCCTATGGCTACACCTTC	CASSEWRTSYGYTF
TRBD1	TRBJ1-4	TRBV6-6	TGTGCCAGCAAAAGAACCGACAGGGGGCGACACGAAAAACTGTTTTTT	CASKRTDRGRHEKLFF
TRBD1	TRBJ2-3	TRBV19	TGTGCCAGTAGTGCCAGGGGGAGAGGGGATACGCAGTATTTT	CASSARGRGDTQYF
.	TRBJ1-4	TRBV18	TGTGCCAGCTCACCCGCAACAGGGATTAATGAAAAACTGTTTTTT	CASSPATGINEKLFF
TRBD1	TRBJ1-1	TRBV2	TGTGCCAGCAGAGAGGACAGGGAAACTGAAGCTTTCTTT	CASREDRETEAFF
.	TRBJ1-1	TRBV6-6	TGTGCCAGCAACACCCCCGGCGGAAACACTGAAGCTTTCTTT	CASNTPGGNTEAFF
TRBD1	TRBJ2-2	TRBV5-5	TGTGCCAGCAGACCGACAGGGGGCTTTTCTTGGAACACCGGGGAGCTGTTTTTT	CASRPTGGFSWNTGELFF
TRBD2	TRBJ2-5	TRBV11-3	TGTGCCAGCAGCTTAGGGGTAGCGGGAGAAGAGACCCAGTACTTC	CASSLGVAGEETQYF
.	TRBJ2-7	TRBV18	TGTGCCAGCTCACTAGACAGGTCCTACGAGCAGTACTTC	CASSLDRSYEQYF
TRBD1	TRBJ1-4	TRBV10-3	TGTGCCATCAGTGAGTCTCGACAGGGACGAGAAAAACTGTTTTTT	CAISESRQGREKLFF
.	TRBJ1-2	TRBV18	TGTGCCAGCTCACCAGGCTTGGGCGACTATGGCTACACCTTC	CASSPGLGDYGYTF
.	TRBJ1-3	TRBV5-1	TGCGCCAGCAGCTTGGGGTCCCTCTCTGGAAACACCATATATTTT	CASSLGSLSGNTIYF
.	TRBJ2-6	TRBV12-2	TGTGCAAGTCGCCTAGGGGGCATGGACCCTGGGGCCAACGTCCTGACTTTC	CASRLGGMDPGANVLTF
.	TRBJ2-3	TRBV29-1	TGCAGCGGGTCTAGCACCTCAAAGGCAGATACGCAGTATTTT	CSGSSTSKADTQYF
.	TRBJ2-3	TRBV6-6	TGTGCCAGCAGTTCTGACTTGGACAACACAGATACGCAGTATTTT	CASSSDLDNTDTQYF
.	TRBJ2-2	TRBV6-5	TGTGCCAGCTGCCGGGGGGCGGGCGGGGAGCTGTTTTTT	CASCRGAGGELFF
.	TRBJ1-5	TRBV6-1	TGTGCCAGCAGTCTAGGAACAGGCTCCAATCAGCCCCAGCATTTT	CASSLGTGSNQPQHF
.	TRBJ1-1	TRBV6-1	TGTGCCAGCAGGGTCAACAGAGTCCGGGACACTGAAGCTTTCTTT	CASRVNRVRDTEAFF
TRBD2	TRBJ2-3	TRBV29-1	TGCAGCGTAGGGACTAGCGGGGGGAGCACAGATACGCAGTATTTT	CSVGTSGGSTDTQYF
TRBD1	TRBJ1-1	TRBV5-1	TGCGCCAGCAGCTTGGGGGACAGGGGAGGTTGGGCTTTCTTT	CASSLGDRGGWAFF
TRBD1	TRBJ1-2	TRBV29-1	TGCAGCGTTTCCCGGGACAGGGACAATTTTTATGGCTACACCTTC	CSVSRDRDNFYGYTF
TRBD2	TRBJ2-1	TRBV19	TGTGCCAGTAGTACCAGCGGGAGCGGAGAGCAGTTCTTC	CASSTSGSGEQFF
TRBD2	TRBJ2-1	TRBV10-3	TGTGCCACCCAGCGGGAAGACAATGAGCAGTTCTTC	CATQREDNEQFF
.	TRBJ1-1	TRBV10-2	TGCGCCGGAAGACAGACAGGGAACACTGAAGCTTTCTTT	CAGRQTGNTEAFF
.	TRBJ2-1	TRBV9	TGTGCCAGCAGCGTAGAATACTCCTCCTACAATGAGCAGTTCTTC	CASSVEYSSYNEQFF
.	TRBJ1-1	TRBV7-3	TGTGCCAGCAGCCAACAGGGAATCACTGAAGCTTTCTTT	CASSQQGITEAFF
.	TRBJ2-1	TRBV7-3	TGTGCCAGCAGCTTAGATTCGGCAGAGCAGTTCTTC	CASSLDSAEQFF
.	TRBJ2-7	TRBV5-1	TGCGCCAGCAGCTTGGACGCGTTTTCGTCCTACGAGCAGTACTTC	CASSLDAFSSYEQYF
.	TRBJ1-3	TRBV29-1	TGCAGCGTAACACCGAGCTCTGGAAACACCATATATTTT	CSVTPSSGNTIYF
.	TRBJ2-7	TRBV11-1	TGTGCCAGCAGCCCCCGTGGCCATGAGGTCGAGCAGTACTTC	CASSPRGHEVEQYF